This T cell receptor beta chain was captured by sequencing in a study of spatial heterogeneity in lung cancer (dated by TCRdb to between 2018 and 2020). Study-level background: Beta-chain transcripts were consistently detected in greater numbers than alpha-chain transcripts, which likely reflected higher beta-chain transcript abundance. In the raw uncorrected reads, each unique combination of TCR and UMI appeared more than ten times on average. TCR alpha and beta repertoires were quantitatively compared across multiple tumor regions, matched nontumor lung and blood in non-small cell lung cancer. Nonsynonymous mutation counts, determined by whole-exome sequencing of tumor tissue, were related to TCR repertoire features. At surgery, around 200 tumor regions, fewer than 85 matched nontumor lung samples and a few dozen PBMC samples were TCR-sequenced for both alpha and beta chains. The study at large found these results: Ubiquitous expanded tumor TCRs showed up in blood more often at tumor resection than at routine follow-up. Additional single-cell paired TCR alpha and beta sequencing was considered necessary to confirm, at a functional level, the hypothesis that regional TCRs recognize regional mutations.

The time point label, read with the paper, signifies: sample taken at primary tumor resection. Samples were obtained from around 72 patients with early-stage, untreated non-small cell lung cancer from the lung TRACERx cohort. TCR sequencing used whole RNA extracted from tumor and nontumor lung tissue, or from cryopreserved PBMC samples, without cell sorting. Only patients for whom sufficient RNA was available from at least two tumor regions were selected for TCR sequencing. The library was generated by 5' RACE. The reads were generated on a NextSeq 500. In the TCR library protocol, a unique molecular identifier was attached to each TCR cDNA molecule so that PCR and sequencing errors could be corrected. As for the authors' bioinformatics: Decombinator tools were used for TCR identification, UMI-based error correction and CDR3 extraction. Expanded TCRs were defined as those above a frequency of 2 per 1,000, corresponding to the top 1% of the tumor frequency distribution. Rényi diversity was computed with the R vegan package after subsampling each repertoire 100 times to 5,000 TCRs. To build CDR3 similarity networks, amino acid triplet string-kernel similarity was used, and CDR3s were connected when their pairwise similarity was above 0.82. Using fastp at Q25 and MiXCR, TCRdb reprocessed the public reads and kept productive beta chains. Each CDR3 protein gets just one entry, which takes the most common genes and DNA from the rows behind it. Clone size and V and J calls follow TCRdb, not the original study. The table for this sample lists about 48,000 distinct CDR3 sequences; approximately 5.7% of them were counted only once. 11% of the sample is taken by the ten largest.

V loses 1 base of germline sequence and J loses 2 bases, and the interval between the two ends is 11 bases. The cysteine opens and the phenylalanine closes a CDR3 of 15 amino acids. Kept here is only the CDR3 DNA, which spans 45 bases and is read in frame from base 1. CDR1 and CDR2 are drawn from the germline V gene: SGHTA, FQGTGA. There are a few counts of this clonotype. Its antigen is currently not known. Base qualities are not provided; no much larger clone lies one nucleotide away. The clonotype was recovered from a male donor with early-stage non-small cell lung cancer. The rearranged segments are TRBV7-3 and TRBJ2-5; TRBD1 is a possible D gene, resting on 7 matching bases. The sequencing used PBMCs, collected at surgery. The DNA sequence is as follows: TGTGCCAGCAGCTTAAGCGGGACAGATCAAGAGACCCAGTACTTC. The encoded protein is CASSLSGTDQETQYF.